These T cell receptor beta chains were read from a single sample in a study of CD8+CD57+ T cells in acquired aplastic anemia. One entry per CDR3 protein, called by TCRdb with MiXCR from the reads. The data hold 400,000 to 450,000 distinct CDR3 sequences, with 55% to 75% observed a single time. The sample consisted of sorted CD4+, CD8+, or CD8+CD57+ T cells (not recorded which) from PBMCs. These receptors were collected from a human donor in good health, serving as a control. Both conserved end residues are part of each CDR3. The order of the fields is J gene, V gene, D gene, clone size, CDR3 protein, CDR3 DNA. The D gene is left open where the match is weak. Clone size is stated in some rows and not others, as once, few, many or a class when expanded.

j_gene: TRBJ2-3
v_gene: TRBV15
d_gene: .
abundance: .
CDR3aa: CATSPPPRAEYTQYF
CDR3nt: TGTGCCACCAGCCCCCCGCCCAGGGCGGAATATACGCAGTATTTT

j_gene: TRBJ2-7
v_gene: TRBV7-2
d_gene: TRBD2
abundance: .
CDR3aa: CASSLLAGGDEQYF
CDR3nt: TGTGCCAGCAGCTTACTAGCGGGCGGGGACGAGCAGTACTTC

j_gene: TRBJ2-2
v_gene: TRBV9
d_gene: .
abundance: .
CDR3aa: CASSGRGTGSGELFF
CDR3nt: TGTGCCAGCAGTGGTAGGGGGACGGGGTCCGGGGAGCTGTTTTTT

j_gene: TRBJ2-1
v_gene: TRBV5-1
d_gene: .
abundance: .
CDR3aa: CASSPSEQFF
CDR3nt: TGTGCCAGCAGCCCCAGCGAGCAGTTCTTC

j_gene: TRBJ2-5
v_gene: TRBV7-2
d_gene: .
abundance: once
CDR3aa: CASSTHRGPRETQYF
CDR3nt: TGTGCCAGCAGCACACACCGGGGGCCCAGGGAGACCCAGTACTTC

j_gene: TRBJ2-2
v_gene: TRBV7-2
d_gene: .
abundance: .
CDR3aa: CASSSQGGGRPRHLFF
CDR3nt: TGTGCCAGCAGCTCCCAGGGAGGGGGTCGGCCCCGGCATCTGTTTTTT

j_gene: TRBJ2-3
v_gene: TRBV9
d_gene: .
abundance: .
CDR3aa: CASSAGTGGKYF
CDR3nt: TGTGCCAGCAGCGCGGGGACTGGGGGCAAGTATTTT

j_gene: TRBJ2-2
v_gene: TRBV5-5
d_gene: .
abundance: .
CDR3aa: CASSPPYLSTGELFF
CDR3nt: TGTGCCAGCAGCCCACCGTATCTTAGCACCGGGGAGCTGTTTTTT

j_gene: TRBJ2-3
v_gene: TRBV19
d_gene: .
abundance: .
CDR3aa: CASRPGGTDTQYF
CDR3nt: TGTGCCAGTAGGCCGGGGGGCACAGATACGCAGTATTTT

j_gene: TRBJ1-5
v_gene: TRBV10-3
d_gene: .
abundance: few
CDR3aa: CAISDQTGGNQPQHF
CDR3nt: TGTGCCATCAGTGACCAAACAGGTGGGAATCAGCCCCAGCATTTT

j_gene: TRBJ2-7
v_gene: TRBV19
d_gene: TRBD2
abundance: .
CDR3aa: CASSIGGAYEQYF
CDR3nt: TGTGCCAGTAGTATTGGGGGGGCCTACGAGCAGTACTTC

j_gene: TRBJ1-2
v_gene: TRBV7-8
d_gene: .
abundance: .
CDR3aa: CASSSQTGRGGYTF
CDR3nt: TGTGCCAGCAGCTCACAGACAGGACGGGGTGGCTACACCTTC

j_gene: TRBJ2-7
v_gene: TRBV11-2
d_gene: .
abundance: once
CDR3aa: CASSPARVRSYEQYF
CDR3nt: TGCGCCAGCAGCCCCGCAAGGGTGCGCTCCTACGAGCAGTACTTC

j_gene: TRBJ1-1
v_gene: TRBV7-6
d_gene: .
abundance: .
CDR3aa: CASSLEMNTEAFF
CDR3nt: TGTGCCAGCAGCCTAGAGATGAACACTGAAGCTTTCTTT

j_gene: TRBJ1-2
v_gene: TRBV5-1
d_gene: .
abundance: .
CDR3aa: CASSYGQSYGF
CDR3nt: TGCGCCAGCAGCTACGGACAAAGCTATGGCTTC

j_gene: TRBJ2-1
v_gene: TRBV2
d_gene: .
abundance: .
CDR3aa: CASSEYGDGYTFGSGTGASNEQFF
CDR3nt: .

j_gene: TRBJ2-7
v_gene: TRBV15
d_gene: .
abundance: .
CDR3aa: CATTGVDGGLRYF
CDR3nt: TGTGCCACCACCGGAGTGGACGGAGGATTACGGTACTTC

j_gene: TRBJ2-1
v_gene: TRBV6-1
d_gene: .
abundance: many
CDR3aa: CASSSRIGEQFF
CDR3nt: TGTGCCAGCAGCTCCCGGATTGGTGAGCAGTTCTTC

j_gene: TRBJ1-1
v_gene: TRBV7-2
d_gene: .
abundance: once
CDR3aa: CASSLSPRSAAMNTEAFF
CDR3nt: TGTGCCAGCAGCTTAAGCCCACGGTCAGCCGCCATGAACACTGAAGCTTTCTTT

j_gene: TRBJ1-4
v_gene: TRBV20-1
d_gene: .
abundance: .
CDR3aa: CSAPDRPGTNEKLFF
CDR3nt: TGCAGTGCTCCCGACAGACCCGGGACTAATGAAAAACTGTTTTTT

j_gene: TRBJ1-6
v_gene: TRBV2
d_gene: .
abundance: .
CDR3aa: CASSLQGNSPLLF
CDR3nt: TGTGCCAGCAGCTTACAAGGAAATTCACCCCTCCTCTTT

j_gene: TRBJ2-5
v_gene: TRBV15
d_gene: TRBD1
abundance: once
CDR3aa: CATSRPGQGLDYGHTF
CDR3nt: TGTGCCACCAGCAGACCGGGACAGGGGTTGGACTATGGCCACACCTTC

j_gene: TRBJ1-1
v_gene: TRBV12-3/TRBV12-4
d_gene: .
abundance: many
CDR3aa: CASILGAAHTEAFF
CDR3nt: TGTGCCAGCATCCTCGGGGCCGCACATACTGAAGCTTTCTTT

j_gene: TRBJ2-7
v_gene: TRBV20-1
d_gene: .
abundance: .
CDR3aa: CSVSNTYEQYF
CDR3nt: TGCAGTGTTTCAAATACCTACGAGCAGTACTTC

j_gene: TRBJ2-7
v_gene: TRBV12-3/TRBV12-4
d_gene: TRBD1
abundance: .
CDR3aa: CASSIRTGTYEQYF
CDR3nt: TGTGCCAGCAGTATCAGGACAGGAACCTACGAGCAGTACTTC

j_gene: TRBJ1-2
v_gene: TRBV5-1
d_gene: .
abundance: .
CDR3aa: CASSFRMPGSEYGYTF
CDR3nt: TGCGCCAGCAGCTTTAGGATGCCAGGGTCGGAATATGGCTACACCTTC

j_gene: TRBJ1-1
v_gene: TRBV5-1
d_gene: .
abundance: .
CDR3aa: CASSTSPGLDTEAFF
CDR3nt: TGCGCCAGCTCCACCTCCCCGGGACTAGACACTGAAGCTTTCTTT

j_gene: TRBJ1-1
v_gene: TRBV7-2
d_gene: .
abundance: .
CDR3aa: CASTGGTASTEALF
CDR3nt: TGTGCCAGCACGGGGGGGACGGCCAGCACTGAAGCTTTGTTT

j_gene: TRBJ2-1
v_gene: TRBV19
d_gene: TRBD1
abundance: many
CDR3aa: CASRKQGNHNEQFF
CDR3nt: TGTGCCAGTAGGAAACAGGGGAACCACAATGAGCAGTTCTTC

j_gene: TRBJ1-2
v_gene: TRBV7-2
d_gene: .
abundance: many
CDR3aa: CASSLRATADGYTF
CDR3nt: TGTGCCAGCAGCTTAAGGGCGACAGCGGATGGCTACACCTTC

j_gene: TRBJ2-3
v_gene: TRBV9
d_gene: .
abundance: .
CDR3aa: CASSVGSGAGGYNF
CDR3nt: .

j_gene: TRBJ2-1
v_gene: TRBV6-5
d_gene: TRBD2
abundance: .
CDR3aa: CASSSAGANEQFF
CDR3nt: TGTGCCAGCAGTTCAGCGGGGGCGAATGAGCAGTTCTTC

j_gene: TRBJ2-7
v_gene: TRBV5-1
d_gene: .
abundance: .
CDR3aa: CASSLGWQTQYF
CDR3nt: TGCGCCAGCAGCTTGGGGTGGCAGACGCAGTACTTC

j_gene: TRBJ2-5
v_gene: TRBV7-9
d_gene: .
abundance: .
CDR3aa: CASSLYLQETQYF
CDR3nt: TGTGCCAGCAGCTTATATCTTCAAGAGACCCAGTACTTC

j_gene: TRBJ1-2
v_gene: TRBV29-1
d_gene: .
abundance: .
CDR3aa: CSARGRTSGNYGYTF
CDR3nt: TGCAGTGCTAGAGGACGCACATCGGGGAACTATGGCTACACCTTC

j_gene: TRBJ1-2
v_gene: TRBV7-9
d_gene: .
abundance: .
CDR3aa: CASSWASSAYEQYTF
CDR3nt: TGCGCCAGCAGCTGGGCTAGCAGTGCCTACGAGCAGTACACCTTC

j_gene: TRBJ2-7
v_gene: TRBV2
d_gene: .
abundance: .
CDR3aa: CASGARVEGNSPHHF
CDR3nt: TGTGCCAGCGGGGCCCGGGTCGAGGGGAATTCACCCCACCACTTT

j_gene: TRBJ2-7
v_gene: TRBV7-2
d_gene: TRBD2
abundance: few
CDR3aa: CASSKTSGGAYEQYF
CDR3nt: TGTGCCAGCAGCAAAACTAGCGGGGGGGCCTACGAGCAGTACTTC

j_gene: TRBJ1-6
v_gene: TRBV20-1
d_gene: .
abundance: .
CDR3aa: CSARVRGQGNSPLHF
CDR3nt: TGCAGTGCTAGGGTCCGGGGGCAGGGGAATTCACCCCTCCACTTT

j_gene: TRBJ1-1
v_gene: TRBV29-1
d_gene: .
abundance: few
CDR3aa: CSAVGTLQNTEAFF
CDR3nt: TGCAGCGCTGTAGGGACACTTCAGAACACTGAAGCTTTCTTT

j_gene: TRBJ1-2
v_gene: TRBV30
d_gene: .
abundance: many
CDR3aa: CAWSPDLQGVVGYTF
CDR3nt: TGTGCCTGGAGTCCTGACTTACAGGGAGTTGTTGGCTACACCTTC

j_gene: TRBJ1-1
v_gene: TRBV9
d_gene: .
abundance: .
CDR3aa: CASSLQPTRNTFF
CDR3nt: TGCGCCAGCAGCTTACAGCCCACCAGGAACACTTTCTTT

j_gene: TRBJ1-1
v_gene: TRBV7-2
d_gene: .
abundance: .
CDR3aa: CASTEVRRGDSPLF
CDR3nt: TGTGCCAGCACCGAGGTTAGAAGAGGGGATTCACCTCTCTTT

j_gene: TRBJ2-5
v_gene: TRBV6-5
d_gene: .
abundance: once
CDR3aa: CASRRDSDSGEETQYF
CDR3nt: TGTGCCAGCAGGAGAGATTCGGACTCAGGGGAAGAGACCCAGTACTTC

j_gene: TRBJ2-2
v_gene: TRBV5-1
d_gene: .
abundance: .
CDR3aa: CASSLEDRQTFF
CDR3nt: TGCGCCAGCAGCTTGGAAGACAGGCAAACGTTTTTT

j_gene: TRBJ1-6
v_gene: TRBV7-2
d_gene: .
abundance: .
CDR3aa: CASSFEGHKNSPLHF
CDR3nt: TGTGCCAGCAGCTTCGAGGGACACAAAAATTCACCCCTCCACTTT

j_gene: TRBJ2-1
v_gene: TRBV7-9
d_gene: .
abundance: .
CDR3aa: CASSLANPSDEQFF
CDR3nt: TGTGCCAGCAGCTTAGCGAATCCCAGTGACGAGCAGTTCTTC

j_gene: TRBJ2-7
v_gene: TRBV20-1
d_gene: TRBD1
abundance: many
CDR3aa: CSARPGTGELEQYF
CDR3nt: TGCAGTGCTAGACCCGGGACAGGGGAATTAGAGCAGTACTTC

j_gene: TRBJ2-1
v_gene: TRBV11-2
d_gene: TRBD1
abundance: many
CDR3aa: CASSVRQGTYNEQFF
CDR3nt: TGTGCCAGCAGCGTTCGACAGGGGACCTACAATGAGCAGTTCTTC

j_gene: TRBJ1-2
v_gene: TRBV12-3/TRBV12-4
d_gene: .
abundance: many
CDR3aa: CASSRSWGDAYGYTF
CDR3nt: TGTGCCAGCAGTCGATCATGGGGGGACGCCTATGGCTACACCTTC

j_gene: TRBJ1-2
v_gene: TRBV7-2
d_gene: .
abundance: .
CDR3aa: CASSFRGADGYTF
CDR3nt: TGTGCCAGCAGCTTCAGGGGTGCTGATGGTTACACTTTC

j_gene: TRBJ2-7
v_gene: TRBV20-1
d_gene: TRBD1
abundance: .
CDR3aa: CSAREDRRTYEQYF
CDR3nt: TGCAGTGCTAGAGAGGACAGGAGAACCTACGAGCAGTACTTC

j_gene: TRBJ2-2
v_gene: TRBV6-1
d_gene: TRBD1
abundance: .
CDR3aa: CASSYGGTGNTGELFF
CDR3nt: TGTGCCAGCAGTTATGGTGGGACAGGGAACACCGGGGAGCTGTTTTTT

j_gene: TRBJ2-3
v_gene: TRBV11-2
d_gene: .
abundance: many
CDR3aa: CASSLAGTSTDTQYF
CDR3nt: TGTGCCAGCAGCTTAGCAGGAACTAGCACAGATACGCAGTATTTT